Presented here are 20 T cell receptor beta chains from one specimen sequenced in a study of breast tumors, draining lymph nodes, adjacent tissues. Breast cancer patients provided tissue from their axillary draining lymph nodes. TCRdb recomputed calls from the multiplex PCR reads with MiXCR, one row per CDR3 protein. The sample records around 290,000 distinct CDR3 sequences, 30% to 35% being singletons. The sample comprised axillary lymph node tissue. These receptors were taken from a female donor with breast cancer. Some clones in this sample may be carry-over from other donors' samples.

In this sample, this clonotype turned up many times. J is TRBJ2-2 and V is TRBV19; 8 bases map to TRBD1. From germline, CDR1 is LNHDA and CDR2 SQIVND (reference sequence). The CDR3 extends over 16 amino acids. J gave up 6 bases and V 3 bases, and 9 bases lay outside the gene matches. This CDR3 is CASSILRGLRAGELFF. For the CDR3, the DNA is TGTGCCAGTAGTATCCTCAGGGGGCTCCGGGCCGGGGAGCTGTTTTTT.

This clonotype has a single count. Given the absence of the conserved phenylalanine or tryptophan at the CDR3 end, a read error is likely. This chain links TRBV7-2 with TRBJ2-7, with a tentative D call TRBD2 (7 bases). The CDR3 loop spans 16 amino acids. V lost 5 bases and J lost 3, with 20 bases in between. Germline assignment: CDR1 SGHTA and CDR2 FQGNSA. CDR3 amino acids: CASSLDSGGAGYEQYS. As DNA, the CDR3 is TGTGCCAGCAGCCTGGATTCGGGGGGCGCCGGCTACGAGCAGTACTCC.

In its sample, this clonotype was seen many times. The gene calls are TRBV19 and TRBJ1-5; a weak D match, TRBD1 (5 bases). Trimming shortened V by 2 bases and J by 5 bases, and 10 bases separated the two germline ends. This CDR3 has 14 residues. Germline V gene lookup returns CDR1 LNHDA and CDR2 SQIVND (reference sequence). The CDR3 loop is CASSIWGSYQPQHF. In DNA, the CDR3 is TGTGCCAGTAGTATATGGGGCTCCTATCAGCCCCAGCATTTT.

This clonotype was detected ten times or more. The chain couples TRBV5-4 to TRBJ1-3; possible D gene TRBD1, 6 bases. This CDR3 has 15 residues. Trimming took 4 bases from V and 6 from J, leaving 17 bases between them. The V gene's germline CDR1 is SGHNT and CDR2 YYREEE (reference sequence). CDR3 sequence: CASSPGTPNSNTIYF. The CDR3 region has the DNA TGTGCCAGCAGCCCTGGGACACCAAATTCAAACACCATATATTTT.

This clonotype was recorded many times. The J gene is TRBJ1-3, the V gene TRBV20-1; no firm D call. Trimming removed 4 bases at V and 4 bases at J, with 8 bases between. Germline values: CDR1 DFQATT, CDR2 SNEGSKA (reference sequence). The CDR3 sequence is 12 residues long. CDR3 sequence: CSAMGIGNTIYF. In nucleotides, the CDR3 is TGCAGTGCTATGGGGATCGGAAACACCATATATTTT.

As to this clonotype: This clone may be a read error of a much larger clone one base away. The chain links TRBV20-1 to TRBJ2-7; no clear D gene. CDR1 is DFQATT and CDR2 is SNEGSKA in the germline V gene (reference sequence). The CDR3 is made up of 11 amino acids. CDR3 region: CSARTTAEQSF. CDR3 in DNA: TGCAGTGCTAGAACGACGGCCGAGCAGTCCTTC.

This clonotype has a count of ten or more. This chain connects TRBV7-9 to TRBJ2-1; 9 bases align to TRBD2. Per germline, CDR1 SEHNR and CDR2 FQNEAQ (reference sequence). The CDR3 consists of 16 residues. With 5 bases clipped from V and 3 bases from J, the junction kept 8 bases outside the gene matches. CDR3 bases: TGTGCCAGCAGCCCCGTAGCGGGAGCTGACTACAATGAGCAGTTCTTC. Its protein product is CASSPVAGADYNEQFF.

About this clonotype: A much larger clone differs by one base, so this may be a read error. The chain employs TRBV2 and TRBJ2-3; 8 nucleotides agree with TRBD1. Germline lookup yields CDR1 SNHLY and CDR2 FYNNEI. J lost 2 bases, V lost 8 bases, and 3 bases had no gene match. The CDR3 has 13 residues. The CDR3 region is CASGDRITDTQYF. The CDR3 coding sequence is TGTGCCAGCGGGGACAGGATCACAGATACGCAGTATTTT. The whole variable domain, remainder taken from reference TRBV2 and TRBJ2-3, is EPEVTQTPSHQVTQMGQEVILRCVPISNHLYFYWYRQILGQKVEFLVSFYNNEISEKSEIFDDQFSVERPDGSNFTLKIRSTKLEDSAMYFCASGDRITDTQYFGPGTRLTVL.

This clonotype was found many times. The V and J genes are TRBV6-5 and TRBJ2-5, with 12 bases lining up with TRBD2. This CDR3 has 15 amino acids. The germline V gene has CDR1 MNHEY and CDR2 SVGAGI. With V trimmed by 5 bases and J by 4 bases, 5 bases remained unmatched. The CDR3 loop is CASSRLAGARETQYF. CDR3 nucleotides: TGTGCCAGCAGTCGACTAGCGGGAGCTCGAGAGACCCAGTACTTC.

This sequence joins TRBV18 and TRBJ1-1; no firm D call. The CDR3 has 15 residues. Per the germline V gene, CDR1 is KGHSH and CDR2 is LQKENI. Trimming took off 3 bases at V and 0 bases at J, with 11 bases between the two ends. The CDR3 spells CASSPETIVNTEAFF. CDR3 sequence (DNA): TGTGCCAGCTCACCGGAAACAATCGTGAACACTGAAGCTTTCTTT.

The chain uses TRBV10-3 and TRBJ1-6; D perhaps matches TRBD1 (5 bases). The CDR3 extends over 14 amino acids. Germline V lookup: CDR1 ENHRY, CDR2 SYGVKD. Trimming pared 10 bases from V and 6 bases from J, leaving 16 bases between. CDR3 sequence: CATLAGASNSPLHF. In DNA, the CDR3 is TGTGCCACCCTAGCCGGGGCCTCTAATTCACCCCTCCACTTT.

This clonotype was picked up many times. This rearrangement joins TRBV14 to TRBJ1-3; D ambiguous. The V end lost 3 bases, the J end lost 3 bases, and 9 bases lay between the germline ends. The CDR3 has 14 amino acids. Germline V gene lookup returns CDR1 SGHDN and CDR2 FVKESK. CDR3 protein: CASSQLVYGNTIYF. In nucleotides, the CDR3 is TGTGCCAGCAGCCAGTTGGTTTATGGAAACACCATATATTTT.

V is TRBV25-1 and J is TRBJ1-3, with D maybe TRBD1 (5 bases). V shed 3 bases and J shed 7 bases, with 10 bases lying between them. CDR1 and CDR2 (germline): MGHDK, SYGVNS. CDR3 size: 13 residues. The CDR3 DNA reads TGTGCCAGCAGTGATCAGGGAATGAACACCATATATTTT. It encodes CASSDQGMNTIYF.

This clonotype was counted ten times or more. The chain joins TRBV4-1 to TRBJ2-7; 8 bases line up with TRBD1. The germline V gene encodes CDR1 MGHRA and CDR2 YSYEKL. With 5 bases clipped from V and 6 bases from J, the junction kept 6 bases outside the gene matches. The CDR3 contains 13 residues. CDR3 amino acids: CASSVTGAGEQYF. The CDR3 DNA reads TGCGCCAGCAGCGTGACAGGGGCAGGCGAGCAGTACTTC.

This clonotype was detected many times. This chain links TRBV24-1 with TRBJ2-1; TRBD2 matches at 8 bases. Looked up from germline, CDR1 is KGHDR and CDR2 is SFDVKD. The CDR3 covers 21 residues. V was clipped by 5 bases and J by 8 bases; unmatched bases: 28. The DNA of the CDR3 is TGTGCCACCAGTGCCCCTGGTCCCCGGACTAGCAGTGTTGCCTTGGGCTATGAGCAGTTCTTC. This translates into CATSAPGPRTSSVALGYEQFF.

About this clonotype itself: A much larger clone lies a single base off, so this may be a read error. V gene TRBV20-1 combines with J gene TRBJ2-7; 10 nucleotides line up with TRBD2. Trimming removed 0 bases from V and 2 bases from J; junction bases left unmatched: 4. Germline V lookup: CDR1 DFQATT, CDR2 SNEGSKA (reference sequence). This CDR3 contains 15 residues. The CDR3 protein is CSARDPSGSAYEQYF. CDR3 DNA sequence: TGCAGTGCTAGAGATCCTAGCGGGAGTGCCTACGAGCAGTACTTC.

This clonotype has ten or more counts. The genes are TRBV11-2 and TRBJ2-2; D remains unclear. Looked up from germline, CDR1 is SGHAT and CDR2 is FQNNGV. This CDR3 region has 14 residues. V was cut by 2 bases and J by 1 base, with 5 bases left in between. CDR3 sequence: CASSLIGNTGELFF. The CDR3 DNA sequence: TGTGCCAGCAGCTTAATAGGGAACACCGGGGAGCTGTTTTTT.

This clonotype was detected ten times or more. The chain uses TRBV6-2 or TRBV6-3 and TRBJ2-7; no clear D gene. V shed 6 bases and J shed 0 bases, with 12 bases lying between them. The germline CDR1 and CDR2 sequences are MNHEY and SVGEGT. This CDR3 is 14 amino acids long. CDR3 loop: CASRRTLSSYEQYF. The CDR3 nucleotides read TGTGCCAGCAGGCGGACCCTAAGCTCCTACGAGCAGTACTTC.

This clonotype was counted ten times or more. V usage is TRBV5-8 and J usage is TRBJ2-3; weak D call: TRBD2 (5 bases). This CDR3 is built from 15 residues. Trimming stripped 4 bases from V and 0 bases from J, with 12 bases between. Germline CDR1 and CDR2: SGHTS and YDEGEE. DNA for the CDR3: TGTGCCAGCAGCACGGACTGGTCTAGCACAGATACGCAGTATTTT. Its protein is CASSTDWSSTDTQYF.

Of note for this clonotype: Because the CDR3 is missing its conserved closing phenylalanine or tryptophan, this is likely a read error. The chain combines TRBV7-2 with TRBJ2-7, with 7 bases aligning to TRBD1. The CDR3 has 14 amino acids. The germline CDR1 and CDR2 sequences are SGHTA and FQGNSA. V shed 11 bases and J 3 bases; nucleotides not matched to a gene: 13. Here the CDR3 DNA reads TGTGCCTGGAGTGTACGGAACAGGGGCTACGAGCAGTACCTC. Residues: CAWSVRNRGYEQYL.